The sample holds one count of the clone carrying this TCR beta chain. The antigen is unknown. A much larger clone differs by one base, so this may be a read error. The TCR beta CDR3 region was amplified from genomic DNA, with two rounds of multiplex PCR being used for the amplification. Primers were specific to each TRBV and TRBJ gene in first-round PCR. TCRdb re-called the multiplex PCR reads with MiXCR, one entry per CDR3 protein. The top ten clones hold 16% of a sample with fewer than 35,000 distinct CDR3 sequences, over 45% of them seen once. The data originate from a study of prognosis after radiotherapy for stage I lung cancer. Study outcomes and limitations: The authors reported that TRBV and TRBJ gene usage differed between patients with and without metastases.

The CDR3 spans 13 residues. CDR1 is MNHEY, CDR2 SVGAGI, per germline. The material was PBMCs, obtained before or after stereotactic body radiation therapy (not recorded which). The chain recombines TRBV6-5 with TRBJ1-1, with D hard to call. The receptor was derived from a donor older than 45 with non-small cell lung cancer. CDR3 loop: CTSSPVGDTEAFF. CDR3 sequence (DNA): TGTACCAGCAGCCCCGTGGGCGACACTGAAGCTTTCTTT.